The present TCR beta chain was sequenced within a study of human T cells and chemical hapten exposure (dated by TCRdb to 2020 to 2023). Broadly, across the study: For sensitization, 2% DPC in acetone was applied to a roughly 2 cm by roughly 2 cm area of upper inner arm skin. The mostly female patient cohort included alopecia areata with under or over 50% scalp involvement, alopecia totalis and alopecia universalis. Weekly therapeutic DPC doses were additionally applied to the scalp of patients throughout the approximately 25-week study period. Blood samples were taken from patients before sensitization (week 0) and at 2, 6 and about 24 weeks after DPC sensitization. Patch testing was done on the upper back using Finn chambers containing 0.01% DPC, and results were scored after 6 days according to International Contact Dermatitis Research Group standards. About 29 alopecia patients gave blood for TCR sequencing at one to four time points (pre-sensitization, 2, 6 and 24 weeks). The study tracked peripheral blood TCR repertoire changes in vivo during primary and secondary sensitization to the hapten diphenylcyclopropenone (DPC) in alopecia patients. The libraries were sequenced as a pool, and the TCR yield per sample differed mostly because of small variations in library volumes within the pool.

Results and caveats for the whole study, not just this receptor: Patch test score correlated positively with the number of PT1 expanded TCRs, reaching significance at thresholds 8, 16 and 32 but not at 4. DPC sensitization did not change the number of TCRs with a frequency above 1 in 1000, and there was no evidence of changes in global repertoire structure. Expanded TCRs formed significantly more large CDR3 similarity clusters than pre-sensitization or healthy control sets, consistent with antigen-driven responses. Alopecia, a presumed autoimmune disease, was present in all patients, so the immune response of the patients might differ from that of healthy individuals. After repeated subsampling, changes were observed in the strength of the expansion versus patch-test correlation and in the threshold at which the correlation became significant.

This specimen's time point label, per the study, means: patch test 2, 6 weeks after DPC sensitization. The treatment or condition label corresponds to: therapeutic diphenylcyclopropenone sensitization with weekly scalp DPC. At each patch-test visit, blood was drawn before the patch test was applied. Patients were eligible if aged 18 to 70, diagnosed with alopecia and judged suitable for DPC therapy, and pregnant patients were excluded. Unfractionated whole blood was collected in Tempus Blood RNA tubes, and total RNA was extracted from that blood. V loses 1 base, J loses 5 bases, and the germline ends lie 9 bases apart. Counted from cysteine to phenylalanine, this CDR3 has 14 amino acids. Solely the CDR3 DNA is kept, with 42 bases framed from the first base. The germline V gene encodes CDR1 KGHSH and CDR2 LQKENI. The library was generated by RACE. Sequencing was performed on a NextSeq 500. Library preparation attached unique molecular identifiers to individual cDNA molecules for quantitative, reproducible TCR counting. Both TCR alpha and TCR beta chains were sequenced from each blood RNA sample. The original methods were these. Samples had a median of roughly 91,000 TCRs, with a range from about 20,000 to 690,600. The Decombinator software suite was used to annotate the V, J and CDR3 of the TCR reads. For PS versus PT1 abundance plots, all samples were subsampled to the same number of TCRs (28,000). Expanded TCRs were defined as absent before sensitization and observed at least eight times at the 2-week time point. TCRdb redid the processing of the public reads, applying fastp at Q25 and MiXCR, and retained in-frame beta chains. A single entry per CDR3 protein holds the most common genes and DNA from its merged rows. The V and J calls and clone size are TCRdb's, not the authors'. Across this sample there are about 40,000 distinct CDR3 sequences, with 3% to 3.5% seen only once. The ten largest account for under 8.5% of the sample.

This clonotype was counted at least ten times. There is no known antigen for this receptor. Per-nucleotide qualities are absent, and no much larger clonotype sits a single base away. This receptor was taken from a middle-aged man with alopecia areata. Some clones in this sample may be carry-over from other donors' samples. The sample here was whole blood, taken in connection with sensitization to the hapten diphenylcyclopropenone (DPC). The chain was built from TRBV18 and TRBJ2-1; TRBD1 is a possible D gene, resting on 6 matching bases. CDR3 reads: CASSPQRGNNEQFF. At the DNA level, the sequence is TGTGCCAGCTCACCACAGAGGGGGAACAATGAGCAGTTCTTC.